This T cell receptor beta chain came from a study of T cell clusters in autoimmune cytopenias. As for this clonotype: Its antigen remains unidentified.

Study-wide findings and caveats: Clustering suggested that physiological T cell clusters were missing in primary autoimmune cytopenia patients.

Germline CDR1 and CDR2: SEHNR and FQNEAQ (reference sequence). CDR3 length equals 12 residues. TRB was amplified from approximately 230 ng of peripheral blood genomic DNA per sample. One tube held mixed TRB-A and TRB-B primer pools for touch-down PCR. TCRdb re-called the multiplex PCR reads; one entry per CDR3 protein, DNA not given. Reported are approximately 5,700 distinct CDR3 sequences; the ten largest clones contain around 7%. This sample also belongs to another study, concerning T cell repertoires in aging, cancer and after chemotherapy. Per that study: In each cancer cohort, median generation probability increased across chemotherapy, suggesting thymic output rebounded.

Sequenced sample: peripheral blood. This sequence was found in a human donor in good health. This sequence joins TRBV7-9 and TRBJ1-5. This CDR3 is CASSLDNQPQHF.